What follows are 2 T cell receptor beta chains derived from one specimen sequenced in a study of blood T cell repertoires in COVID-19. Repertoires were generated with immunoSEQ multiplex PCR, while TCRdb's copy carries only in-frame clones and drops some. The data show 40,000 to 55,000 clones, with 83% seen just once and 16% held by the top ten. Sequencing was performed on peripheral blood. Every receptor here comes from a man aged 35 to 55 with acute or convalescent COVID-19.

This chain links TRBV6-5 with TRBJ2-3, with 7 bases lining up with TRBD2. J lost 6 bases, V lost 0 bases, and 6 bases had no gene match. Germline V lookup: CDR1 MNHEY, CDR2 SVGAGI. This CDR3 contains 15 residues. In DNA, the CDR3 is TGTGCCAGCAGTTACTCCGGGAGGACTTCGGATACGCAGTATTTT. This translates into CASSYSGRTSDTQYF.

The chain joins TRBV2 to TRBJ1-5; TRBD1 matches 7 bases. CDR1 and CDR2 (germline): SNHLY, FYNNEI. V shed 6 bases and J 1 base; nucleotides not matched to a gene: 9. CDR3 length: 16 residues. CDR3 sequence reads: CASRTETGRSNQPQHF. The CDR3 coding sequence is TGTGCCAGCAGGACCGAGACAGGGAGGAGCAATCAGCCCCAGCATTTT.